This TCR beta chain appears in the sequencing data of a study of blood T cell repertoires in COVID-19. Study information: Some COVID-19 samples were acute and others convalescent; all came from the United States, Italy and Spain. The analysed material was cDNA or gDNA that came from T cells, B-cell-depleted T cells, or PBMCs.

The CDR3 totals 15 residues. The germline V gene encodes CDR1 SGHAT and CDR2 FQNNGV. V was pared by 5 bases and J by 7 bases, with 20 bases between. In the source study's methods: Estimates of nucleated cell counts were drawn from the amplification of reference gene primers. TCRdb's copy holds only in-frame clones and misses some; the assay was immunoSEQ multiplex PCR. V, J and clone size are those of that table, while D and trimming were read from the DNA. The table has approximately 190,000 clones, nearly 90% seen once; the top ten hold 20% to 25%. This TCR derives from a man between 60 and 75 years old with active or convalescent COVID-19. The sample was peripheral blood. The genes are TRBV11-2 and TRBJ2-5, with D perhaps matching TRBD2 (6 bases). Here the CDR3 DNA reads TGTGCCAGCAGCCCCACAACTAGCCTCCCCGGGACCCAGTACTTC. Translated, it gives CASSPTTSLPGTQYF.